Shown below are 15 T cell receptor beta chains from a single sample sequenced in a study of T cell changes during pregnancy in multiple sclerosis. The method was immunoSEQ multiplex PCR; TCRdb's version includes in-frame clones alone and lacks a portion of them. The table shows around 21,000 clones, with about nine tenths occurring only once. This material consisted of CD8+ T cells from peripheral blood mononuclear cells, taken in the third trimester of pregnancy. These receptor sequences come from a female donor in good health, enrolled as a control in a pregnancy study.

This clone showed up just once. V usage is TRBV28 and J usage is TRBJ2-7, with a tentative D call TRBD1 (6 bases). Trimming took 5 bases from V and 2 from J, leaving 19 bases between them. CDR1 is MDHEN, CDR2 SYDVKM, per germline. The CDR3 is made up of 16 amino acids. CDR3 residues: CASSPFRGNSAYEQYF. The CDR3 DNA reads TGTGCCAGCAGTCCCTTCAGGGGTAATTCGGCCTACGAGCAGTACTTC.

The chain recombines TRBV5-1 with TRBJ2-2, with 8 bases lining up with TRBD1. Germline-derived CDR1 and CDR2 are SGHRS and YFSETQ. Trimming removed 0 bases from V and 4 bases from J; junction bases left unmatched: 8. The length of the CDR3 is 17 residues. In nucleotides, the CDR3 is TGCGCCAGCAGCTTGGACCCAGGGGGCGGTGGCACCGGGGAGCTGTTTTTT. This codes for CASSLDPGGGGTGELFF.

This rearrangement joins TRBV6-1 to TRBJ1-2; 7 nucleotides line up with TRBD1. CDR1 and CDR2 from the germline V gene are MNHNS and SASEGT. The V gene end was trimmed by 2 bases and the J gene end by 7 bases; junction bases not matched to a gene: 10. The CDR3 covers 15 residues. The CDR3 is CASSEQGGLVSGYTF. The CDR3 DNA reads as TGTGCCAGCAGTGAACAAGGGGGCTTAGTGAGTGGCTACACCTTC.

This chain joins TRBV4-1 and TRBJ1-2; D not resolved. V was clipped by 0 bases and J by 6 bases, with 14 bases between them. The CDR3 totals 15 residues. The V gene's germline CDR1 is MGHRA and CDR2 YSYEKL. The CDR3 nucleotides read TGCGCCAGCAGCCAAGAGGGGAGGGTCCCGGATGGCTACACCTTC. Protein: CASSQEGRVPDGYTF.

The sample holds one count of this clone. CDR3 in amino acids: CATSRVTGGAETQYF. CDR3 nucleotides: TGTGCCACCAGCAGAGTAACGGGGGGGGCGGAGACCCAGTACTTC. The rearrangement uses TRBV15 and TRBJ2-5; 8 nucleotides match TRBD2. V trimming: 1 base; J trimming: 5 bases; junction bases outside the gene matches: 6. Germline V lookup: CDR1 LNHNV, CDR2 YYDKDF (reference sequence). CDR3 length: 15 residues.

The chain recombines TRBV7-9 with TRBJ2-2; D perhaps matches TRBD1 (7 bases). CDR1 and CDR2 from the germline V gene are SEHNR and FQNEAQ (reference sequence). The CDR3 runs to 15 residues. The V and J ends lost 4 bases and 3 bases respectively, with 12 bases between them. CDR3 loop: CASSSQGGYTGELFF. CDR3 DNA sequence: TGTGCCAGCAGCTCCCAGGGGGGATACACCGGGGAGCTGTTTTTT.

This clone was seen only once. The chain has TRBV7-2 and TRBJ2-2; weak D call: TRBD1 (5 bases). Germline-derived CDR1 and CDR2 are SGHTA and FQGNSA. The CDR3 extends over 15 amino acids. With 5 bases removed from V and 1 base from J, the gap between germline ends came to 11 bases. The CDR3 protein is CASSPLDRNTGELFF. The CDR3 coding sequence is TGTGCCAGCAGCCCCCTCGACAGGAACACCGGGGAGCTGTTTTTT.

The CDR3 loop is CASSLGRYNEQFF. The CDR3 region has the DNA TGCGCCAGCAGCCTCGGGAGATACAATGAGCAGTTCTTC. The genes are TRBV10-2 and TRBJ2-1, with D maybe TRBD2 (6 bases). V lost 6 bases, J lost 4 bases, and 10 bases lay in between. The CDR3 consists of 13 residues. The germline V gene has CDR1 WSHSY and CDR2 SAAADI.

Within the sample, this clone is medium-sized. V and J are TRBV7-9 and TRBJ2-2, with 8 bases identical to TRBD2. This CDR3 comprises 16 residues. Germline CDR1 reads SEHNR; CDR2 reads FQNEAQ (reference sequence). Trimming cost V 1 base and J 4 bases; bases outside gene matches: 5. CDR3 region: CASSLGAGERTGELFF. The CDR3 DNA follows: TGTGCCAGCAGCTTAGGAGCGGGGGAGCGCACCGGGGAGCTGTTTTTT.

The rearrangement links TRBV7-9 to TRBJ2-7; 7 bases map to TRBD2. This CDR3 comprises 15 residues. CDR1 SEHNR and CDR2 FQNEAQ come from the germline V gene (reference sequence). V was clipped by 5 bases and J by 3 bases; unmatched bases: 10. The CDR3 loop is CASSPGAGRDYEQYF. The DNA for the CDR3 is TGTGCCAGCAGCCCAGGAGCGGGACGAGACTACGAGCAGTACTTC.

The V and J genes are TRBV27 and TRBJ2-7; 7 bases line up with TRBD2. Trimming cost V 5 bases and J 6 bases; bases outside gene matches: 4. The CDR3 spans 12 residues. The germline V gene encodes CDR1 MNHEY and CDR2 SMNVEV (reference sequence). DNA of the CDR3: TGTGCCAGCAGTACCCCGGGAGGCGAGCAGTACTTC. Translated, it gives CASSTPGGEQYF.

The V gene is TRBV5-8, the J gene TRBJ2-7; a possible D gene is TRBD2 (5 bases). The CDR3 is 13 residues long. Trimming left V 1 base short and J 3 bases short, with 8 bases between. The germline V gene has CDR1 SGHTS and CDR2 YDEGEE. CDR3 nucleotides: TGTGCCAGCAGCTTGTCGGGAATCTACGAGCAGTACTTC. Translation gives CASSLSGIYEQYF.

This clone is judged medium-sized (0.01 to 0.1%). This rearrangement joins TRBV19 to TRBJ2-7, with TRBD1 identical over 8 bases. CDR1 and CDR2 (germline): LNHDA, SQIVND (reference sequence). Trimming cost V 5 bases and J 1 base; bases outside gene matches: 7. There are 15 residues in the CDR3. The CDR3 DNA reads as TGTGCCAGTAGTCCCAGGACAGGGATTTCCTACGAGCAGTACTTC. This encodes CASSPRTGISYEQYF.

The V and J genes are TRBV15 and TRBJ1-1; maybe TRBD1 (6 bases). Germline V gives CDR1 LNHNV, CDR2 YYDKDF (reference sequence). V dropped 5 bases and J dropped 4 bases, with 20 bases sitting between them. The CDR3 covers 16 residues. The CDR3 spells CATSLPPPGAGTEAFF. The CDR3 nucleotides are TGTGCCACCAGCTTACCTCCCCCAGGGGCGGGCACTGAAGCTTTCTTT.

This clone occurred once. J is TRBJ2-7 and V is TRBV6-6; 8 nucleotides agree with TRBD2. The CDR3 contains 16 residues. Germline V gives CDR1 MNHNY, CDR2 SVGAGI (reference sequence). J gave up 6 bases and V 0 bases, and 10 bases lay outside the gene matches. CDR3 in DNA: TGTGCCAGCAGTTACTCCAGATCGGGAGGGATCACCGAGCAGTACTTC. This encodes CASSYSRSGGITEQYF.